This T cell receptor (beta chain) was captured by sequencing in a study of metastatic and nonmetastatic thyroid tumors. TCRdb re-analyzed the PCR reads using MiXCR. The data show 20,000 or so clones, approximately 15% seen once. Study-wide findings and caveats: As reported, TCR beta diversity in blood and tumor was significantly higher in malignant thyroid tumors than in benign nodules.

This clone was seen repeatedly, ten times or more. Its target is unknown. There were no patients who had received any treatment before thyroid surgery. V was trimmed by 7 bases and J by 1 base, leaving 13 bases between them. The CDR3 loop spans 14 amino acids. Germline-derived CDR1 and CDR2 are MNHNS and SASEGT. The chain recombines TRBV6-1 with TRBJ1-2; D is possibly TRBD1 (5 bases). The sample was tumor tissue. The clonotype originates from a female donor with papillary thyroid cancer or a benign thyroid nodule (not recorded which). Some clones in this sample may be carry-over from other donors' samples. The CDR3 region is CASKKQVVNYGYTF. The CDR3 DNA sequence: TGTGCCAGCAAGAAACAGGTAGTTAACTATGGCTACACCTTC.